A single sample gave rise to the 17 T cell receptor beta chains below, sequenced in a study of cytomegalovirus exposure and HLA in healthy donors. Sequencing used immunoSEQ multiplex PCR; TCRdb keeps in-frame clones, though not all of them. This repertoire shows under 350,000 clones, approximately 86% found once; its top ten account for about 1%. The sequenced sample consisted of PBMCs. Receptors were obtained from a woman aged 18-35 years in good health and CMV-seronegative.

This chain connects TRBV5-1 to TRBJ2-2; the D gene is possibly TRBD2 (5 bases). CDR3 length: 15 amino acids. V dropped 4 bases and J dropped 5 bases, with 15 bases sitting between them. Germline V lookup: CDR1 SGHRS, CDR2 YFSETQ. CDR3 sequence (DNA): TGCGCCAGCAGCGTGAACCCGCCGGGGACCGGGGAGCTGTTTTTT. It yields the protein CASSVNPPGTGELFF.

This rearrangement joins TRBV9 to TRBJ1-1, with D perhaps matching TRBD1 (5 bases). Germline assignment: CDR1 SGDLS and CDR2 YYNGEE. This CDR3 has 15 amino acids. V gave up 0 bases and J gave up 2 bases, with 11 bases separating them. Written as DNA, the CDR3 is TGTGCCAGCAGCGTAGGTCTGGGGACTAACACTGAAGCTTTCTTT. Encoded protein: CASSVGLGTNTEAFF. The full variable domain, rest sourced from reference TRBV9 and TRBJ1-1, is DSGVTQTPKHLITATGQRVTLRCSPRSGDLSVYWYQQSLDQGLQFLIQYYNGEERAKGNILERFSAQQFPDLHSELNLSSLELGDSALYFCASSVGLGTNTEAFFGQGTRLTVV.

A single count supports this clone. The chain joins TRBV10-3 to TRBJ2-5, with 12 positions matching TRBD1. This CDR3 has 14 amino acids. V lost 5 bases, J lost 4 bases, and 2 bases stayed unmatched. Germline CDR1 and CDR2: ENHRY and SYGVKD. CDR3 coding DNA: TGTGCCATCAGTCAGGGACAGGGGGCAGAGACCCAGTACTTC. It is translated as CAISQGQGAETQYF.

A few counts support this clone. The chain carries TRBV11-2 and TRBJ1-6; unclear D gene. V was cut by 2 bases and J by 9 bases, with 5 bases left in between. CDR1 and CDR2 from the germline V gene are SGHAT and FQNNGV. The CDR3 covers 12 residues. CDR3 nucleotide sequence: TGTGCCAGCAGCTTATTCCGTTCACCCCTCCACTTT. Residues: CASSLFRSPLHF.

The genes are TRBV9 and TRBJ1-6; D is uncertain. Trimming stripped 1 base from V and 14 bases from J, with 13 bases between. The CDR3 has 13 residues. The germline V gene has CDR1 SGDLS and CDR2 YYNGEE. CDR3 nucleotides: TGTGCCAGCAGCGTACCAGGCTGGAGGGCCCTCCACTTT. It is translated as CASSVPGWRALHF.

This rearrangement joins TRBV28 to TRBJ1-4; TRBD1 aligns across 8 bases. CDR1 MDHEN and CDR2 SYDVKM come from the germline V gene. The CDR3 is 12 residues long. The V and J ends lost 7 bases and 5 bases, in that order; junction bases with no gene match: 0. This CDR3 reads CASNRGNEKLFF. CDR3 nucleotides: TGTGCCAGCAACAGGGGGAATGAAAAACTGTTTTTT. The full variable domain, with the rest looked up from reference TRBV28 and TRBJ1-4, is DVKVTQSSRYLVKRTGEKVFLECVQDMDHENMFWYRQDPGLGLRLIYFSYDVKMKEKGDIPEGYSVSREKKERFSLILESASTNQTSMYLCASNRGNEKLFFGSGTQLSVL.

The genes are TRBV5-1 and TRBJ2-7; 14 positions agree with TRBD2. The CDR3 totals 17 residues. Germline-derived CDR1 and CDR2 are SGHRS and YFSETQ. With V trimmed by 0 bases and J by 5 bases, 7 bases remained unmatched. The DNA for the CDR3 is TGCGCCAGCAGCTTGGGACTAGCGGGAGGGCTTTGGCACGAGCAGTACTTC. Translation gives CASSLGLAGGLWHEQYF.

V gene TRBV6-5 combines with J gene TRBJ1-6; D unclear. This CDR3 spans 15 amino acids. Trimming cost V 2 bases and J 3 bases, with 8 bases left between them. The germline V gene encodes CDR1 MNHEY and CDR2 SVGAGI. CDR3 residues: CASSYDGIYNSPLHF. The CDR3 DNA follows: TGTGCCAGCAGTTACGATGGCATCTATAATTCACCCCTCCACTTT.

The gene calls are TRBV28 and TRBJ1-6, with 8 bases fitting TRBD1. CDR1 is MDHEN, CDR2 SYDVKM, per germline. CDR3 length: 16 residues. Unmatched junction bases numbered 11, after V lost 5 bases and J lost 8 bases. CDR3 sequence reads: CASSPRGRGLHSPLHF. The CDR3 bases are TGTGCCAGCAGTCCCCGTGGCAGGGGGCTGCATTCACCCCTCCACTTT.

This chain uses TRBV13 with TRBJ2-7, with 9 positions matching TRBD1. Germline V CDR1 and CDR2: PRHDT, FYEKMQ (reference sequence). The CDR3 contains 15 residues. Unmatched junction bases numbered 7, after V lost 5 bases and J lost 2 bases. The CDR3 here is CASSPYGTGTYEQYF. The CDR3 DNA follows: TGTGCCAGCAGCCCTTATGGGACAGGGACCTACGAGCAGTACTTC.

The chain recombines TRBV27 with TRBJ1-5; weak D call: TRBD1 (6 bases). The CDR3 covers 16 residues. Germline V gene lookup returns CDR1 MNHEY and CDR2 SMNVEV (reference sequence). Trimming left V 4 bases short and J 0 bases short, with 13 bases between. In DNA, the CDR3 is TGTGCCAGCAGTTCTTGGACAGTCAATAGCAATCAGCCCCAGCATTTT. Translation gives CASSSWTVNSNQPQHF.

The CDR3 is CASSYLGARFYGYTF. CDR3 DNA: TGTGCCAGCAGTTACTTGGGGGCTCGTTTCTATGGCTACACCTTC. V usage is TRBV6-6 and J usage is TRBJ1-2; perhaps TRBD1 as D (6 bases). With 1 base removed from V and 4 bases from J, the gap between germline ends came to 13 bases. CDR3 length: 15 residues. In germline, CDR1 is MNHNY, CDR2 SVGAGI (reference sequence).

The chain combines TRBV30 with TRBJ2-6; perhaps TRBD1 as D (6 bases). CDR1 and CDR2 (germline): GTSNPN, SVGIG (reference sequence). Trimming removed 1 base at V and 0 bases at J, with 7 bases between. The length of the CDR3 is 15 residues. The CDR3 DNA reads as TGTGCCTGGAGTGGACAGGCCTCTGGGGCCAACGTCCTGACTTTC. Amino acids: CAWSGQASGANVLTF.

The rearrangement uses TRBV19 and TRBJ2-3; possible D gene TRBD2, 5 bases. This CDR3 contains 17 residues. Germline V gives CDR1 LNHDA, CDR2 SQIVND (reference sequence). Trimming stripped 0 bases from V and 4 bases from J, with 17 bases between. This CDR3 is CASSIDPLAGGPDTQYF. CDR3 DNA sequence: TGTGCCAGTAGTATAGACCCCCTGGCGGGTGGTCCAGATACGCAGTATTTT.

This chain uses TRBV10-1 with TRBJ2-2, with D perhaps TRBD2 (6 bases). V dropped 0 bases and J dropped 4 bases, with 15 bases sitting between them. In germline, CDR1 is WNHNN, CDR2 SYGVQD (reference sequence). The CDR3 runs 17 residues. Written as DNA, the CDR3 is TGCGCCAGCAGTGAGTCGTTGGAGGGGTCGGGCACCGGGGAGCTGTTTTTT. Protein product: CASSESLEGSGTGELFF.

This rearrangement joins TRBV18 to TRBJ2-3; the match to TRBD1 covers 10 bases. The CDR3 sequence is 16 residues long. Per the germline V gene, CDR1 is KGHSH and CDR2 is LQKENI. V gave up 6 bases and J gave up 6 bases; unmatched junction bases: 12. CDR3 sequence: CASSYNPGQGSDTQYF. CDR3 bases: TGTGCCAGCTCCTACAATCCGGGACAGGGGTCGGATACGCAGTATTTT.

This clone showed up just once. The V and J genes are TRBV6-5 and TRBJ2-7; a weak D match, TRBD2 (6 bases). The V gene lost 5 bases and the J gene lost 0 bases, with 14 bases spanning the gap. CDR1 and CDR2 from the germline V gene are MNHEY and SVGAGI. The CDR3 runs 15 residues. The DNA of the CDR3 is TGTGCCAGCAGTCCCGGGCACGGGGGCTCCTACGAGCAGTACTTC. Translated: CASSPGHGGSYEQYF.